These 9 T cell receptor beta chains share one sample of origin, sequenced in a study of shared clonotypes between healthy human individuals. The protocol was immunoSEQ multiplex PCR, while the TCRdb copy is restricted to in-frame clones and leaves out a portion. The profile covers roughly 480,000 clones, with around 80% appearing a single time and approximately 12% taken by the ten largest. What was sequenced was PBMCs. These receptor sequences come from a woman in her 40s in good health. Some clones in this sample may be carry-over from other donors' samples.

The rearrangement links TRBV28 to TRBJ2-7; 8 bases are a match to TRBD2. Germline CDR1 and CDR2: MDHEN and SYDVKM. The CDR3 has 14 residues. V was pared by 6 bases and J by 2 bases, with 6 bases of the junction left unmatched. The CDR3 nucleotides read TGTGCCAGCAGGGGGGGACTAGGCACCTACGAGCAGTACTTC. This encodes CASRGGLGTYEQYF.

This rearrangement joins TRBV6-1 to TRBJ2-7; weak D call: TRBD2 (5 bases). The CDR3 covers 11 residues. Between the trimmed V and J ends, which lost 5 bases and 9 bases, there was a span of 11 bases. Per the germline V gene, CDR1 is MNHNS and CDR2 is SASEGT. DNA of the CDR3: TGTGCCAGCAGTTACCAGCGGATGCAGTACTTC. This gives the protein CASSYQRMQYF.

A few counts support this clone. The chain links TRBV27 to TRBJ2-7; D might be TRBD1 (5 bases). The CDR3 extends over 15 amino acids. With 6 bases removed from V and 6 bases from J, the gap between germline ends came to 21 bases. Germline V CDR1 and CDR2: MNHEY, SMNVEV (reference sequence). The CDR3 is CASRSPRYGASEQYF. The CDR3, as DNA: TGTGCCAGCAGATCCCCCCGATATGGGGCTAGCGAGCAGTACTTC.

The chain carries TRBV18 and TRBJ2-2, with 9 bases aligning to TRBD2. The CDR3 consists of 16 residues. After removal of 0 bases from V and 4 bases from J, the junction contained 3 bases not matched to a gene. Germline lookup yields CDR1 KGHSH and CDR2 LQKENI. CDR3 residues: CASSPPGSGGTGELFF. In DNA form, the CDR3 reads TGTGCCAGCTCACCACCGGGTAGCGGGGGCACCGGGGAGCTGTTTTTT.

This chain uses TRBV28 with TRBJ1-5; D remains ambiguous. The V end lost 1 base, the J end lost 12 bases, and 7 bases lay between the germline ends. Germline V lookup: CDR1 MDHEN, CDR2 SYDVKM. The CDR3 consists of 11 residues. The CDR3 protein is CASSLSWIQHF. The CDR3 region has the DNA TGTGCCAGCAGTTTATCGTGGATCCAGCATTTT. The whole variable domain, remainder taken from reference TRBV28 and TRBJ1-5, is DVKVTQSSRYLVKRTGEKVFLECVQDMDHENMFWYRQDPGLGLRLIYFSYDVKMKEKGDIPEGYSVSREKKERFSLILESASTNQTSMYLCASSLSWIQHFGDGTRLSIL.

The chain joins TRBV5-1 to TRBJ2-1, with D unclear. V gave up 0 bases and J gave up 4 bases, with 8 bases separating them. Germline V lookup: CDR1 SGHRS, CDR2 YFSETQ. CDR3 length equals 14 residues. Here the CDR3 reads CASSLETRYNEQFF. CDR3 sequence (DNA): TGCGCCAGCAGCTTGGAAACAAGATACAATGAGCAGTTCTTC.

CDR3 protein: CASSEIAGSHDEQYF. In DNA form, the CDR3 reads TGTGCCAGCAGTGAAATAGCAGGGAGCCACGACGAGCAGTACTTC. The chain has TRBV6-1 and TRBJ2-7; the D call may be TRBD1 or TRBD2 (5 bases each). The CDR3 totals 15 residues. Trimming removed 2 bases from V and 5 bases from J, with 16 bases in between. From germline, CDR1 is MNHNS and CDR2 SASEGT.

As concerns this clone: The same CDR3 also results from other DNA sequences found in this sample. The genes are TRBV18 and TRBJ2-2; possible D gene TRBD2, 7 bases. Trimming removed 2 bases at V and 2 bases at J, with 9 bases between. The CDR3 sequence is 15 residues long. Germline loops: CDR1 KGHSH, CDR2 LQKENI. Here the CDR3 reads CASSPSGTNTGELFF. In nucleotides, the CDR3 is TGTGCCAGCTCACCAAGCGGGACAAACACCGGGGAGCTGTTTTTT.

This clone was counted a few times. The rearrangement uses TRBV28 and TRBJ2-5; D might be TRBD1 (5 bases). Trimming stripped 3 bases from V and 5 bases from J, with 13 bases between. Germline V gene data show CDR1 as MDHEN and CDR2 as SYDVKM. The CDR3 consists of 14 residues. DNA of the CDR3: TGTGCCAGCAGTTTTAGTCAGGGCGTCGAGACCCAGTACTTC. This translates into CASSFSQGVETQYF. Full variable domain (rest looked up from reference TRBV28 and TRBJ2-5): DVKVTQSSRYLVKRTGEKVFLECVQDMDHENMFWYRQDPGLGLRLIYFSYDVKMKEKGDIPEGYSVSREKKERFSLILESASTNQTSMYLCASSFSQGVETQYFGPGTRLLVL.